A selection of T cell receptor beta chains follows, all from one sample in a study of T cell responses to AZD1222 COVID-19 vaccine. TCRdb's copy holds only in-frame clones and misses some; the assay was immunoSEQ multiplex PCR. The sample lists fewer than 200,000 clones; around 89% were seen once. This specimen consisted of peripheral blood, obtained 28 days after the second dose of the MenACWY control vaccine. These receptors were collected from an adult who received the MenACWY meningococcal vaccine as a control. CDR3s include the opening cysteine and the closing phenylalanine or tryptophan. The order of the fields is CDR3 DNA, CDR3 protein, J gene, V gene, CDR3 length, D gene, clone size. The D gene is left open where the match is weak. Clone sizes are given selectively: once, few, many, or a class where the clone is expanded.

TGTGCCAGCAGCACTTACAAGACTGAAGCTTTCTTT	CASSTYKTEAFF	TRBJ1-1	TRBV12-3/TRBV12-4	12	.	.
TGCGCCAGCAGCCAAGGGTTTTCGGCGGGTGAGCAGTTCTTC	CASSQGFSAGEQFF	TRBJ2-1	TRBV4-3	14	.	.
TGTGCCAGCAGTCGACGACAGGGTTACAGCTATGAGCAGTTCTTC	CASSRRQGYSYEQFF	TRBJ2-1	TRBV28	15	TRBD1	.
TGTGCCAGCAGTTACACCTCAGGGTTTCAGCCCCAGCATTTT	CASSYTSGFQPQHF	TRBJ1-5	TRBV6-5	14	.	.
TGTGCCAGCAGTCCTATTCGGCGGGTTGACTACAATGAGCAGTTCTTC	CASSPIRRVDYNEQFF	TRBJ2-1	TRBV28	16	.	.
TGTGCCAGCAGCTACACGGGGAGGAACGAGCAGTACTTC	CASSYTGRNEQYF	TRBJ2-7	TRBV5-4	13	.	.
TGCGCCATCCCACCGGAGCAGTACTTC	CAIPPEQYF	TRBJ2-7	TRBV10-1	9	.	.
TGCGCCAGCAGCTTGGAAGCGATTGGGGGAGGGGAGCTGTTTTTT	CASSLEAIGGGELFF	TRBJ2-2	TRBV5-1	15	.	.
TGTGCCAGCAGTGAACGCGGCGATACGCAGTATTTT	CASSERGDTQYF	TRBJ2-3	TRBV6-1	12	.	.
TGTGCCAGCCAGGGGAACACTGAAGCTTTCTTT	CASQGNTEAFF	TRBJ1-1	TRBV4-2	11	.	once
TGTGCCAGCAGTTGGGGGACAGGGGTGGCTTTCTTT	CASSWGTGVAFF	TRBJ1-1	TRBV12-3/TRBV12-4	12	TRBD1	.
TGTGCCAGCAGATTGACTAGCAATCTTGGGGATGAGCAGTTCTTC	CASRLTSNLGDEQFF	TRBJ2-1	TRBV7-9	15	TRBD2	.
TGTGCCAGCACCAAGGGGGGGACTGGTGGCTACACCTTC	CASTKGGTGGYTF	TRBJ1-2	TRBV3-1/TRBV3-2	13	.	.
TGTGCCAGCAGCAAAGAAAGCCTACAGGGGAGGACCTATGGCTACACCTTC	CASSKESLQGRTYGYTF	TRBJ1-2	TRBV21-1	17	.	.
TGTGCCAGCTCACCTCCAGCGGAAAGCTCCTACAATGAGCAGTTCTTC	CASSPPAESSYNEQFF	TRBJ2-1	TRBV18	16	.	.
TGTGCCAGTAGAACCTCTGGGGCCAACGTCCTGACTTTC	CASRTSGANVLTF	TRBJ2-6	TRBV19	13	.	.
TGTGCCAGCGGGAACCGTAACAATGAGCAGTTCTTC	CASGNRNNEQFF	TRBJ2-1	TRBV6-5	12	.	.
TGTGCCAGCAGTTTTCTGGGGCTAAGGGCTTTCTTT	CASSFLGLRAFF	TRBJ1-1	TRBV27	12	.	.
TGTGCCAGCAGCCTCCTCATGGGGACAAGGGCAGATACGCAGTATTTT	CASSLLMGTRADTQYF	TRBJ2-3	TRBV9	16	.	.
TGTGCCAGCTCACCGATTGGACGGGCAAGCTCTGGGGCCAACGTCCTGACTTTC	CASSPIGRASSGANVLTF	TRBJ2-6	TRBV18	18	.	.
TGTGCCAGCAGCCGTCCGGGCCCCGGGGCCAACGTCCTGACTTTC	CASSRPGPGANVLTF	TRBJ2-6	TRBV7-3	15	.	.
TGTGCCTGGAGTGTTCCTGCAGCATCGGACGCCCCCTACGAGCAGTACTTC	CAWSVPAASDAPYEQYF	TRBJ2-7	TRBV30	17	.	.
TGTGCCGGCCACCTGATGGAAACGGGCAATGAGCAGTTCTTC	CAGHLMETGNEQFF	TRBJ2-1	TRBV5-4	14	.	once
TGTGCCAGCAGCTTTGTTGGCGTTGGGAATGAGCAGTTCTTC	CASSFVGVGNEQFF	TRBJ2-1	TRBV11-3	14	.	.
TGTGCCAGCAGCCAACGAGAAAAACTGTTTTTT	CASSQREKLFF	TRBJ1-4	TRBV6-2/TRBV6-3	11	.	.
TGCGCCAGCAGCTTGGGGGTTGCGGGAGATCACACCGGGGAGCTGTTTTTT	CASSLGVAGDHTGELFF	TRBJ2-2	TRBV5-1	17	TRBD2	.
TGCAGTGCCCACAGGGCGAGTGGCTACACCTTC	CSAHRASGYTF	TRBJ1-2	TRBV20-1	11	.	.
TGCGCCAGCAGCCAAGGAGGGGACAGGGCAACCTACGAGCAGTACTTC	CASSQGGDRATYEQYF	TRBJ2-7	TRBV4-1	16	TRBD1	.
TGTGCCACCCGGGGGCTGGGGACTAGCGGGGAACATTTGTACGAGCAGTACTTC	CATRGLGTSGEHLYEQYF	TRBJ2-7	TRBV28	18	TRBD2	.